This T cell receptor (beta chain) derives from a study of control samples from healthy donors and cancer patients. Measured with immunoSEQ multiplex PCR; TCRdb has only the in-frame clones, and not every one. The sample lists about 230,000 clones, over 75% seen once, with 13% in the top ten. As concerns this clone: The identical CDR3 is also encoded by other nucleotide sequences in the sample.

Germline lookup yields CDR1 KGHSH and CDR2 LQKENI. The CDR3 runs 14 residues. Between the trimmed V and J ends, which lost 1 base and 5 bases, there was a span of 11 bases. The chain is built from TRBV18 and TRBJ2-5; tentatively, D is TRBD2 (5 bases). The sequenced material came from PBMCs. The TCR sequence derives from a woman in her sixties or seventies with lung cancer. CDR3: CASSPRLAGETQYF. The CDR3 DNA sequence: TGTGCCAGCTCACCACGGCTAGCCGGGGAGACCCAGTACTTC.